The present entry profiles one T cell receptor beta chain with its context. Its antigen remains unknown. This sequence may be a read error, since a much larger clone differs from it by one base. The data derive from a study of Graves' ophthalmopathy and Graves' hyperthyroidism. Study background: Hyperthyroidism is called stable when no ophthalmopathy develops within 18 months of follow-up. Notes on the study in general: Cross-validated, the 13-signature model showed 87.88%/81.08% sensitivity/specificity, and 80%/75% in the test set.

Patients with other autoimmune diseases, uncontrolled infections, pregnancy or lactation were excluded. Physicians reached a diagnosis by relying on clinical symptoms, serum thyroxine, TRAb, thyroid ultrasound and orbital computed tomography. Trimming shortened V by 3 bases and J by 3 bases, and 12 bases separated the two germline ends. The germline CDR1 and CDR2 sequences are SGHTA and FQGNSA. The CDR3 is 16 amino acids. Amplification targeted the TCR beta CDR3 regions, with RNA transcripts as the source material. Amplification began with first-round RT-PCR using HTBI primers, then second-round multiplex PCR was performed. TCRdb passed the multiplex PCR reads through MiXCR, listing each CDR3 protein once. This table holds about 1.1 million distinct CDR3 sequences, roughly 35% found once.

The TCR was taken from an adult man with Graves' hyperthyroidism. The J gene is TRBJ1-6, the V gene TRBV7-2; no reliable D call. Sequencing was done on a sample of peripheral blood or thyroid tissue (not recorded which). CDR3 loop: CASSFPSGLYNSPLHF. The CDR3 bases are TGTGCCAGCAGCTTCCCCTCCGGACTCTATAATTCACCCCTCCACTTT.